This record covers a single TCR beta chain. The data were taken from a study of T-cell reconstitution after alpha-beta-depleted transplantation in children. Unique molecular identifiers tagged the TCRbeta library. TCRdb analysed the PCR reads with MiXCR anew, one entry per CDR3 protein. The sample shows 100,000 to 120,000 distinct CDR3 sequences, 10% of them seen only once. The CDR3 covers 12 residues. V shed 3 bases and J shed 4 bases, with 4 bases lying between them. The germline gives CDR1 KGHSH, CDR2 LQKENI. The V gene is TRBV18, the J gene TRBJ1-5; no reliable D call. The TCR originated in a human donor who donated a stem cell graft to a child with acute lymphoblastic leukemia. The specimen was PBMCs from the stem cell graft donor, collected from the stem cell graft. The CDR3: CASSPGNQPQHF. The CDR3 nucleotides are TGTGCCAGCTCACCGGGGAATCAGCCCCAGCATTTT.